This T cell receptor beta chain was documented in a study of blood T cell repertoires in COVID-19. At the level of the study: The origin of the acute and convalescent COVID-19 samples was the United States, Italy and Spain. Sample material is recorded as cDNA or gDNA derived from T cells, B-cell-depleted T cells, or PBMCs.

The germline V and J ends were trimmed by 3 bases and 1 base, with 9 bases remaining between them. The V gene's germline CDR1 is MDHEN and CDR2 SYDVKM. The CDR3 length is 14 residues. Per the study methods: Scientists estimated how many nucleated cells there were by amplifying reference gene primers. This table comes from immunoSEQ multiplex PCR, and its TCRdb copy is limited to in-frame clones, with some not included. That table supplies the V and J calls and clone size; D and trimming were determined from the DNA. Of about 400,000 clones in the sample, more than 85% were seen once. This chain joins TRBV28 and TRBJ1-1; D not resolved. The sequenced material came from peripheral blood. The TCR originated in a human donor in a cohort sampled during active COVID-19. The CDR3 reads CASSLLVENTEAFF. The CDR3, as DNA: TGTGCCAGCAGTTTGTTAGTAGAGAACACTGAAGCTTTCTTT.